This T cell receptor (beta chain) was documented in a study of T cell responses to AZD1222 COVID-19 vaccine. V was pared by 4 bases and J by 0 bases, with 16 bases of the junction left unmatched. This CDR3 region has 19 residues. The V gene's germline CDR1 is MNHEY and CDR2 SVGEGT. Clones were sequenced by immunoSEQ multiplex PCR, and TCRdb holds only the in-frame ones, with some missing. The sample yields around 120,000 clones, 90% to 95% seen once. The clonotype comes from an adult in good health. Sequences were derived from peripheral blood, sampled on day 0 of AZD1222 vaccination. The chain employs TRBV6-2 or TRBV6-3 and TRBJ2-7; 9 nucleotides agree with TRBD2. The CDR3 protein is CASSFPGTSLTTNSYEQYF. The CDR3 nucleotides read TGTGCCAGCAGTTTCCCGGGGACTAGCCTTACCACAAACTCCTACGAGCAGTACTTC.